This T cell receptor beta chain was found in a study of blood T cell repertoires in COVID-19. Study-wide background: Acute-phase and convalescent COVID-19 samples originated in the United States, Italy and Spain. Sources were T cells, B-cell-depleted T cells, or PBMCs; the material itself was cDNA or gDNA.

In the authors' methods: Amplified reference gene primers provided the basis for estimating nucleated cell counts. The method was immunoSEQ multiplex PCR; TCRdb's version includes in-frame clones alone and lacks a portion of them. V and J calls and clone size come straight from that table; D and trimming were deduced from the DNA. The data hold some 27,000 clones, with about 89% observed a single time. CDR3 length: 12 residues. Germline values: CDR1 MNHNS, CDR2 SASEGT. The V end lost 1 base, the J end lost 6 bases, and 4 bases lay between the germline ends. This sequence was found in a human donor in a cohort sampled during active COVID-19. J is TRBJ2-1 and V is TRBV6-1, with D hard to call. Material: peripheral blood. CDR3 bases: TGTGCCAGCAGTGAAGGCGGCAATGAGCAGTTCTTC. Translating it yields CASSEGGNEQFF.